This T cell receptor (beta chain) originates from a study of shared clonotypes between healthy human individuals. Investigators spread the genomic DNA of each subset evenly over several immunoSEQ plates. Sorted-subset replicate PCR reactions contained roughly 210 ng DNA, corresponding to about 30,000 T cell genomes. Generated by immunoSEQ multiplex PCR, the TCRdb table keeps only in-frame clones and is missing some. This table holds around 2.1 million clones, about 94% found once. Division of CD4+ cells produced a CD45RA+ naive subset and a CD45RA-negative memory subset. This CDR3 has 15 amino acids. CDR1 and CDR2 from the germline V gene are MDHEN and SYDVKM. Trimming shortened V by 1 base and J by 4 bases, and 10 bases separated the two germline ends.

The J gene is TRBJ2-2, the V gene TRBV28; D perhaps matches TRBD2 (5 bases). The sequenced material came from naive CD4+ T cells sorted from blood. Documented subset: CD45RA+ positively selected. This clonotype originated in a man between 18 and 29 years old in good health. In DNA, the CDR3 is TGTGCCAGCAGTTTATCGCGGGCTGGCACCGGGGAGCTGTTTTTT. Its protein product is CASSLSRAGTGELFF.